The rows below give T cell receptor beta chains drawn from one sample of a study of blood T cell repertoires in COVID-19. The assay was immunoSEQ multiplex PCR, and TCRdb's table has in-frame clones only and misses some. The sample has some 27,000 clones; 76% are singletons. Material for sequencing was peripheral blood. Receptor source: a man in his 70s with acute or convalescent COVID-19. Both conserved end residues are part of each CDR3. A D gene is named only where the DNA matches it firmly. Where a row states a size, it is once, few, many or the class of an expanded clone; other rows omit it.

TRBV9,TRBJ2-2,TRBD1,few,CASSVASGTGVPGELFF,TGTGCCAGCAGCGTGGCCTCCGGGACAGGGGTTCCCGGGGAGCTGTTTTTT
TRBV7-2,TRBJ1-4,NA,NA,CASSPQSPINEKLFF,TGTGCCAGCAGCCCACAGAGCCCCATTAATGAAAAACTGTTTTTT
TRBV5-1,TRBJ2-2,NA,few,CASSLVQGVTGELFF,TGCGCCAGCAGCTTGGTACAGGGCGTCACCGGGGAGCTGTTTTTT
TRBV7-8,TRBJ1-1,NA,once,CASSPREGTEAFF,TGTGCCAGCAGCCCTCGGGAGGGCACTGAAGCTTTCTTT
TRBV10-3,TRBJ1-1,NA,once,CAICPGKNTEAFF,TGTGCCATCTGTCCAGGGAAGAACACTGAAGCTTTCTTT
TRBV5-4,TRBJ1-1,NA,NA,CASSPGEFPSAEAFF,TGTGCCAGCAGCCCGGGGGAGTTCCCAAGCGCTGAAGCTTTCTTT
TRBV28,TRBJ1-1,NA,NA,CASSSVRGTAAFF,TGTGCCAGCAGTTCCGTCAGGGGAACGGCCGCTTTCTTT
TRBV3-1/TRBV3-2,TRBJ1-2,TRBD1,NA,CASSPDRGRDYGYTF,TGTGCCAGCAGCCCGGACAGGGGGCGCGACTATGGCTACACCTTC
TRBV3-1/TRBV3-2,TRBJ2-7,TRBD2,NA,CASSLFREGFDEQYF,TGTGCCAGCAGCCTCTTCCGGGAGGGGTTCGACGAGCAGTACTTC
TRBV7-2,TRBJ2-1,NA,once,CASSFAGLATNEQFF,TGTGCCAGCAGCTTCGCGGGACTGGCTACCAATGAGCAGTTCTTC
TRBV4-1,TRBJ1-5,NA,many,CASSQTPGIYQPQHF,TGCGCCAGCAGCCAGACCCCGGGGATTTATCAGCCCCAGCATTTT
TRBV30,TRBJ2-3,NA,NA,CAWTIGGDTQYF,TGTGCCTGGACAATCGGGGGAGATACGCAGTATTTT
TRBV7-3,TRBJ1-2,TRBD1,NA,CASSLIGQDRYGYTF,TGTGCCAGCAGCTTAATAGGACAGGACCGCTATGGCTACACCTTC
TRBV6-2/TRBV6-3,TRBJ2-6,TRBD2,NA,CASSYPAGGAVSGANVLTF,TGTGCCAGCAGTTACCCGGCGGGGGGCGCGGTCTCTGGGGCCAACGTCCTGACTTTC
TRBV7-7,TRBJ2-1,TRBD2,NA,CASSKSGGAEQFF,TGTGCCAGCAGTAAAAGCGGGGGGGCAGAGCAGTTCTTC
TRBV2,TRBJ1-6,NA,few,CASSLSSGVNSPLHF,TGTGCCAGCAGTCTATCTTCGGGGGTGAATTCACCCCTCCACTTT
TRBV7-2,TRBJ1-6,NA,NA,CASSFGETPLHF,TGTGCCAGCAGCTTCGGGGAAACACCCCTCCACTTT
TRBV11-1,TRBJ2-5,NA,NA,CASSLATGHRETQYF,TGTGCCAGCAGCTTAGCGACAGGCCACCGGGAGACCCAGTACTTC
TRBV6-2/TRBV6-3,TRBJ2-1,TRBD2,NA,CASSYVSGGSNNEQFF,TGTGCCAGCAGTTACGTAAGCGGGGGGAGCAACAATGAGCAGTTCTTC
TRBV6-1,TRBJ1-4,TRBD1,once,CASSDLGQGISEKLFF,TGTGCCAGCAGTGACCTCGGACAGGGGATTAGCGAAAAACTGTTTTTT
TRBV7-3,TRBJ2-2,TRBD1,NA,CASRSGQGSTGELFF,TGTGCCAGCAGATCAGGACAGGGGAGCACCGGGGAGCTGTTTTTT
TRBV7-3,TRBJ2-3,NA,NA,CASSPTTSTDTQYF,TGTGCCAGCAGCCCAACGACTAGCACAGATACGCAGTATTTT
TRBV27,TRBJ2-7,TRBD1,NA,CASRSQGDRSYEQYF,TGTGCCAGCAGGTCCCAAGGGGACAGATCCTACGAGCAGTACTTC
TRBV6-1,TRBJ1-6,NA,NA,CASSETPDINSPLHF,TGTGCCAGCAGTGAGACCCCGGACATTAATTCACCCCTCCACTTT
TRBV7-2,TRBJ2-3,NA,NA,CASRPRTEGTDTQYF,TGTGCCAGCAGGCCGCGGACGGAGGGGACAGATACGCAGTATTTT
TRBV6-2/TRBV6-3,TRBJ2-1,NA,NA,CASSDQGPKYNEQFF,TGTGCCAGCAGTGATCAGGGGCCTAAGTACAATGAGCAGTTCTTC
TRBV2,TRBJ2-3,TRBD2,NA,CASSASGIGADTQYF,TGTGCCAGCAGTGCAAGCGGGATAGGGGCAGATACGCAGTATTTT
TRBV12-1,TRBJ1-5,NA,NA,CASSLLPVTGNRQPQHF,TGTGCCAGCAGTTTACTACCCGTAACAGGGAATCGTCAGCCCCAGCATTTT
TRBV7-3,TRBJ2-3,NA,few,CASSSSSLDTQYF,TGTGCCAGCAGCTCATCTAGCTTAGATACGCAGTATTTT
TRBV2,TRBJ1-1,NA,NA,CASSENIAFEAFF,TGTGCCAGCAGTGAGAATATCGCGTTTGAAGCTTTCTTT
TRBV19,TRBJ2-4,NA,NA,CASSLGQTLAKNIQYF,TGTGCCAGTAGTCTCGGACAGACCTTAGCCAAAAACATTCAGTACTTC
TRBV28,TRBJ2-7,TRBD1,NA,CASSFDRGLYEQYF,TGTGCCAGCAGTTTCGACAGGGGCTTGTACGAGCAGTACTTC
TRBV6-2/TRBV6-3,TRBJ2-7,TRBD1,NA,CASSYEGQGESYEQYF,TGTGCCAGCAGTTACGAGGGACAGGGGGAATCCTACGAGCAGTACTTC
TRBV5-1,TRBJ1-2,NA,NA,CASSLGSHGYTF,TGCGCCAGCAGCTTGGGTAGTCATGGCTACACCTTC
TRBV27,TRBJ1-2,TRBD1,NA,CASSDRGVGGYTF,TGTGCCAGCAGTGACAGGGGGGTAGGAGGCTACACCTTC
TRBV19,TRBJ1-1,NA,NA,CASSIAWGDEAFF,TGTGCCAGTAGTATAGCGTGGGGGGATGAAGCTTTCTTT
TRBV11-1,TRBJ1-2,NA,NA,CASSKASDRDYGYTF,TGTGCCAGCAGCAAAGCTTCGGACAGAGACTATGGCTACACCTTC
TRBV19,TRBJ1-1,NA,NA,CASSTGARGARTEAFF,TGTGCCAGTAGTACAGGGGCCCGGGGGGCGCGAACTGAAGCTTTCTTT
TRBV7-9,TRBJ1-3,NA,NA,CASSPNTRSGNTIYF,TGTGCCAGCAGCCCTAATACCCGCTCTGGAAACACCATATATTTT
TRBV6-4,TRBJ2-3,NA,NA,CASGSLLVPDTQYF,TGTGCCAGCGGCTCGTTACTAGTTCCAGATACGCAGTATTTT
TRBV7-2,TRBJ1-5,TRBD1,NA,CASSSTGANQPQHF,TGTGCCAGCAGCTCCACAGGGGCCAATCAGCCCCAGCATTTT
TRBV28,TRBJ2-7,TRBD2,NA,CASSLVTSGLPYEQYF,TGTGCCAGCAGTTTAGTGACTAGCGGACTTCCCTACGAGCAGTACTTC
TRBV11-2,TRBJ1-6,NA,NA,CASSQRIKTALNSPLHF,TGTGCCAGCAGCCAAAGGATAAAGACAGCCCTAAATTCACCCCTCCACTTT
TRBV7-9,TRBJ2-3,TRBD2,NA,CASGRGEDTQYF,TGTGCCAGCGGACGGGGGGAAGATACGCAGTATTTT
TRBV5-1,TRBJ1-2,TRBD1,NA,CASTTGVVLGGYTF,TGCGCCAGCACCACAGGGGTAGTCTTAGGAGGCTACACCTTC
TRBV5-4,TRBJ2-1,NA,NA,CASSSDGGLSSYNEQFF,TGTGCCAGCAGCTCGGACGGCGGGTTGAGCTCCTACAATGAGCAGTTCTTC
TRBV10-3,TRBJ1-2,TRBD1,NA,CAIASLDRMSNYGYTF,TGTGCCATCGCAAGCTTGGACAGGATGAGTAACTATGGCTACACCTTC
TRBV6-5,TRBJ1-1,TRBD1,few,CASSYTGQGAAAFF,TGTGCCAGCAGTTACACTGGACAGGGGGCCGCGGCTTTCTTT
TRBV7-9,TRBJ2-1,TRBD2,few,CASTPTSRAGRDEQFF,TGTGCCAGCACCCCAACGAGTCGAGCGGGAAGGGATGAGCAGTTCTTC